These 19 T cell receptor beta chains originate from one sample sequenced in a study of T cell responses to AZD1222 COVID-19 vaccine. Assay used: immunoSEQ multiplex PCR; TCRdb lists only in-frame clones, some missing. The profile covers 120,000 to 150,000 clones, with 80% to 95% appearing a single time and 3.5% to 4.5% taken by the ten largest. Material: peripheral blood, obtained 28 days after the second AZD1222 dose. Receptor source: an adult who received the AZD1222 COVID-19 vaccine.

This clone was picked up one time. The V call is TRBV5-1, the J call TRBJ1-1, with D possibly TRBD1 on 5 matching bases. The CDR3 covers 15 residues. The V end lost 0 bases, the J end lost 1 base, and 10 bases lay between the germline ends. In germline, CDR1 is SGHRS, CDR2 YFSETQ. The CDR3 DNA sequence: TGCGCCAGCAGCTTGGCGTGGACACCGAACACTGAAGCTTTCTTT. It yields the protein CASSLAWTPNTEAFF.

CDR3 sequence reads: CASTTLGQGDTEAFF. CDR3 sequence (DNA): TGTGCCAGCACCACCCTTGGACAGGGGGACACTGAAGCTTTCTTT. The chain recombines TRBV27 with TRBJ1-1; 10 bases are shared with TRBD1. Losses at the gene ends were 7 bases for V and 3 bases for J; bases not matched to a gene: 8. Germline V gene lookup returns CDR1 MNHEY and CDR2 SMNVEV (reference sequence). The CDR3 is 15 amino acids.

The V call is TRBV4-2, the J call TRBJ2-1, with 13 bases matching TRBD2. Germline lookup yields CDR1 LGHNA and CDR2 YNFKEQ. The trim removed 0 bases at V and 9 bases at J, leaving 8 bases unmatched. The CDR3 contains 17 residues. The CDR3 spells CASSQEGTSGTGSEQFF. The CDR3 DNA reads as TGTGCCAGCAGCCAAGAGGGGACTAGCGGGACCGGGAGTGAGCAGTTCTTC.

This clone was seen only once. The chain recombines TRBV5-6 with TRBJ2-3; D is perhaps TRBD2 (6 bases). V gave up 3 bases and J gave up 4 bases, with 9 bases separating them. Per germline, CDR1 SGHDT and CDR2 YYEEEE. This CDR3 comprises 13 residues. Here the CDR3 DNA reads TGTGCCAGCAGCTACCCGGGGGCAGATACGCAGTATTTT. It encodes CASSYPGADTQYF.

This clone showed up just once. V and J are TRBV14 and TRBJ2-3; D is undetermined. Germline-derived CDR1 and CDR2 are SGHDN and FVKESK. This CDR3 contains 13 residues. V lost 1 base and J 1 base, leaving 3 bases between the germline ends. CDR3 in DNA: TGTGCCAGCAGCCAAGGTGGCACAGATACGCAGTATTTT. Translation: CASSQGGTDTQYF.

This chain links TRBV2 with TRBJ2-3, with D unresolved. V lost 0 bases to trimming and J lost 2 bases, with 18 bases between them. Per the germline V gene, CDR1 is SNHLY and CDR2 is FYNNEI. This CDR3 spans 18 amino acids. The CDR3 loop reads CASSEAGSGRRATDTQYF. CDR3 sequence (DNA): TGTGCCAGCAGTGAAGCGGGGTCAGGTAGGCGAGCCACAGATACGCAGTATTTT.

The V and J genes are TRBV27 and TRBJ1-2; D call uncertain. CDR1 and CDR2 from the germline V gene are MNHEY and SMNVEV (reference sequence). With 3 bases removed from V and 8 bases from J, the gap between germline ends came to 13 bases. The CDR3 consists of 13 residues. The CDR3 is CASSFARWSGYTF. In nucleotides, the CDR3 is TGTGCCAGCAGTTTCGCCAGATGGTCGGGCTACACCTTC.

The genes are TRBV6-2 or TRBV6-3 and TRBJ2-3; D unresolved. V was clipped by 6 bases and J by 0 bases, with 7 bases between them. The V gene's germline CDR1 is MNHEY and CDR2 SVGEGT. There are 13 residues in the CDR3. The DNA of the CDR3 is TGTGCCAGCAGCCGCGACAGCACAGATACGCAGTATTTT. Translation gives CASSRDSTDTQYF.

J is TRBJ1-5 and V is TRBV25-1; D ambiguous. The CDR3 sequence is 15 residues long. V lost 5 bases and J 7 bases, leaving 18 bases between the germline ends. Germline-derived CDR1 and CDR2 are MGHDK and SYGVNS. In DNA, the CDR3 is TGTGCCAGCAGTCCCCGGACGATCTCCTGGCAGCCCCAGCATTTT. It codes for CASSPRTISWQPQHF.

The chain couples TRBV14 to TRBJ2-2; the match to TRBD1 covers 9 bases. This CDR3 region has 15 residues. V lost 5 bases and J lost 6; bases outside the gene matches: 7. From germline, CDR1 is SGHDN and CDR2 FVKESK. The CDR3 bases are TGTGCCAGCAGCTCGGACAGGGGAGTACCCGGGGAGCTGTTTTTT. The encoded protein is CASSSDRGVPGELFF.

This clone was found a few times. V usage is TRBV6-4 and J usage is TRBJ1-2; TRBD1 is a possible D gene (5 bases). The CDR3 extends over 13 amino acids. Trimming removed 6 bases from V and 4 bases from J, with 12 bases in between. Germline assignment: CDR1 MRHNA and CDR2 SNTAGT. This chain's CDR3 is CASSDDRPYGYTF. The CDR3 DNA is TGTGCCAGCAGCGACGACAGACCCTATGGCTACACCTTC.

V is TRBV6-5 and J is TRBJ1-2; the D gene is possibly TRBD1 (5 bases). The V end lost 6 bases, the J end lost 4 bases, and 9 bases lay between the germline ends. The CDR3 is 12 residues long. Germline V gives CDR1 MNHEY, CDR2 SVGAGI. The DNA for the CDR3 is TGTGCCAGCAGCGCGGGGGTCTATGGCTACACCTTC. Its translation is CASSAGVYGYTF.

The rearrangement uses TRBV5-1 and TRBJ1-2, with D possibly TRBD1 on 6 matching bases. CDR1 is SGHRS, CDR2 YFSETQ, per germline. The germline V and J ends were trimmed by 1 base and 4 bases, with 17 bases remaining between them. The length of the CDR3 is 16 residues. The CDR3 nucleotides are TGCGCCAGCAGCTTGTCCACAGGGTTGAATAGCTATGGCTACACCTTC. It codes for CASSLSTGLNSYGYTF. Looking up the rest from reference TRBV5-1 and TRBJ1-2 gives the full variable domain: KAGVTQTPRYLIKTRGQQVTLSCSPISGHRSVSWYQQTPGQGLQFLFEYFSETQRNKGNFPGRFSGRQFSNSRSEMNVSTLELGDSALYLCASSLSTGLNSYGYTFGSGTRLTVV.

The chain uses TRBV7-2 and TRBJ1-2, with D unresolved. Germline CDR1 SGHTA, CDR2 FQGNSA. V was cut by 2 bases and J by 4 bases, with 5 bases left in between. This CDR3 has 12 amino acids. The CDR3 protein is CASSLKGYGYTF. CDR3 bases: TGTGCCAGCAGCTTAAAGGGCTATGGCTACACCTTC.

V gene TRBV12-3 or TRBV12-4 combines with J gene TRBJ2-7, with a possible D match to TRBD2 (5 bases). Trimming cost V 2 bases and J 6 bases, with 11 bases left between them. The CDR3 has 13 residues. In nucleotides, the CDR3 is TGTGCCAGCAGTTTACTGGGCGGGTCCGAGCAGTACTTC. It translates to CASSLLGGSEQYF.

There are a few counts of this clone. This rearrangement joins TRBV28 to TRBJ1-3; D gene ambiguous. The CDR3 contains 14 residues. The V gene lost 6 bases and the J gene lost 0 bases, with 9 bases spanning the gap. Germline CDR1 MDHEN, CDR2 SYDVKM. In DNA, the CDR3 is TGTGCCAGCAGCACTTGGGACTCTGGAAACACCATATATTTT. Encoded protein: CASSTWDSGNTIYF.

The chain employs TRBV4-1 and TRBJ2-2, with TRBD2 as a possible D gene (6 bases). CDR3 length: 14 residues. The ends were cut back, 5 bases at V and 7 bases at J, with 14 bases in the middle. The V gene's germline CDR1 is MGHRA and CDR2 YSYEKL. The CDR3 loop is CASSSPRRGGELFF. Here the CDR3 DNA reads TGCGCCAGCAGCTCCCCTAGGAGGGGCGGGGAGCTGTTTTTT.

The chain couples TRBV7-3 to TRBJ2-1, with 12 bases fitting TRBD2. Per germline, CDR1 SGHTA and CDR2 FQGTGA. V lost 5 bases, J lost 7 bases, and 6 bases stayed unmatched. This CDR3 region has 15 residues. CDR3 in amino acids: CASSQRLAGVNEQFF. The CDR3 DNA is TGTGCCAGCAGCCAGAGACTAGCGGGGGTTAATGAGCAGTTCTTC.

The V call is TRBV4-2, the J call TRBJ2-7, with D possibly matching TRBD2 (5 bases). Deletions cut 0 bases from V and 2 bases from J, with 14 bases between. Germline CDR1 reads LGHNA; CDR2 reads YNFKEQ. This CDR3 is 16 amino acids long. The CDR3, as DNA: TGTGCCAGCAGCCAAGAACAGCGGTCCCGACCCTACGAGCAGTACTTC. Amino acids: CASSQEQRSRPYEQYF.